This T cell receptor (beta chain) came from a study of graft-versus-host responses after intestinal transplantation (dated by TCRdb to about 2021). For the study in its entirety: Recipients received multivisceral, liver-intestinal, or isolated intestinal transplants. All recipients received anti-thymocyte globulin induction followed by maintenance tacrolimus and steroids for approximately 3 years. After intestinal transplantation, graft-versus-host and host-versus-graft alloreactive T cell clones were followed in the graft, circulation and bone marrow using bulk TCR-beta CDR3 sequencing. Alloreactive clones were identified by sequencing pre-transplant mixed lymphocyte reaction products and comparing them with unstimulated pre-transplant donor and recipient T cells. A cohort of under 30 intestinal transplant recipients, including one retransplant, was enrolled, and a few patients lacking pretransplant specimens were excluded. A peak of at least 4% donor T cells among recipient peripheral blood mononuclear cells was the definition used for donor T cell macrochimerism. Rather than being sequenced by the commercial service, samples from a few later patients were sequenced in-house on an Illumina MiSeq and processed with MiXCR. Broader findings and caveats from the paper: The relatively low number and heterogeneity of intestinal transplant patients limited the conclusions. Early after transplant, peak levels of circulating GvH clones were found to be associated with declines in HvG clones. GvH clones were detected in recipient bone marrow, and some of these GvH clones were observed earlier in ileal mucosa or blood, consistent with an intestinal mucosal origin. High GvH to HvG T cell clonal ratios were observed in the allografts of patients with donor T cell macrochimerism.

The library was prepared using the immunoSEQ multiplex PCR assay. In most patients, genomic DNA was isolated using the Qiagen DNeasy Blood and Tissue Kit and sent frozen to Adaptive Biotechnologies for TCR sequencing. For most patients, high-throughput TCR-beta CDR3 sequencing of genomic DNA was performed by Adaptive Biotechnologies. In the authors' own workflow: Adaptive's ImmunoSEQ software was the source of the TCR sequencing data for 15 to 20 patients, while three other patients were processed with MiXCR and VDJtools. CD4 versus CD8 sorting errors were corrected by removing sequences found in both subsets at a frequency ratio below 5:1. CDR3 nucleotide sequences shared between donor and recipient were removed because the origin of such sequences could not be assigned. To count as alloreactive, a clone needed at least 2-fold expansion over unstimulated cells and a minimum CFSE-low frequency of 0.002% (template counts) or 0.001% (read counts). Clones were considered mappable if detected in sequenced pre-transplant spleen, lymph node, or MLR CFSE-low populations of the donor or recipient. The cumulative frequency of alloreactive clones was calculated as a percentage of all sequences, weighted by copy number. Not all clones reach the TCRdb copy of this immuneACCESS table, which keeps in-frame sequences only. Checked studies attribute under half of the gap to unresolved V genes and leave the rest unexplained. V, J and clone size were drawn from that table, and D and trimming were deduced from the DNA. The sample table lists almost 85,000 clones, 91% of them with a count of one. The ten largest clonotypes hold approximately 0.096% of the sample.

CDR1 and CDR2 (SGHAT, FQNNGV) derive from the germline V gene. The V end loses 5 bases and the J end loses 6 bases, and a stretch of 17 bases separates them. The CDR3 measures 14 amino acids from cysteine to phenylalanine. The retained sequence is limited to the CDR3, 42 bases, with the frame set at the first base. This clone is a singleton in its sample. There is no known antigen for this receptor. Base-call qualities are not available, and no considerably larger clone is one nucleotide away. The sample's time point, from its label and the paper: cells obtained before transplantation from donor or recipient. CD3+CD4+ and CD3+CD8+ populations were FACS-sorted from unstimulated pre-transplant donor and recipient cells taken from spleen or lymph nodes.

This clonotype was sampled from a human donor who received an intestinal transplant. The sequenced sample was unstimulated CD4+ T cells sorted from spleen or lymph node cells, obtained before intestinal transplant. The chain couples TRBV11-2 to TRBJ2-7, with no confident D gene call. The CDR3 protein sequence reads: CASSPSPFPSEQYF. The DNA sequence is TGTGCCAGCAGCCCCAGTCCCTTTCCCTCCGAGCAGTACTTC.